The 9 T cell receptor beta chains below come from one sample, sequenced in a study of T cell responses to AZD1222 COVID-19 vaccine. The data were produced by immunoSEQ multiplex PCR, yet TCRdb's version contains in-frame clones alone and is incomplete. The sample includes tens of thousands of clones, over 80% of them seen just once. The material was peripheral blood, obtained on day 0 of AZD1222 vaccination. These receptors all stem from an adult in good health.

CDR3 DNA: TGTGCCAGCAGTTACTCGATGGGGACTAACACCGGGGAGCTGTTTTTT. This sequence encodes CASSYSMGTNTGELFF. The rearrangement links TRBV6-5 to TRBJ2-2; D is perhaps TRBD2 (6 bases). Trimming left V 0 bases short and J 2 bases short, with 10 bases between. The CDR3 runs to 16 residues. Germline CDR1 reads MNHEY; CDR2 reads SVGAGI.

The chain combines TRBV29-1 with TRBJ2-1; D is unresolved. The CDR3 is 11 amino acids. Trimming stripped 6 bases from V and 7 bases from J, with 10 bases between. CDR1 is SQVTM, CDR2 ANQGSEA, per germline. This CDR3 is CSVGLVNEQFF. The CDR3 DNA is TGCAGCGTAGGGCTCGTTAATGAGCAGTTCTTC.

This clone was observed a handful of times. This chain links TRBV28 with TRBJ1-6; D unclear. V was shortened by 3 bases and J by 6 bases, with 12 bases between the two germline ends. Per the germline V gene, CDR1 is MDHEN and CDR2 is SYDVKM. CDR3 length: 15 residues. The CDR3 sequence: CASSLGIMSNSPLHF. The CDR3 DNA is TGTGCCAGCAGTTTGGGGATAATGAGTAATTCACCCCTCCACTTT.

This rearrangement joins TRBV30 to TRBJ2-2, with D tentatively TRBD2 (5 bases). Germline V gene sequence: CDR1 GTSNPN, CDR2 SVGIG (reference sequence). The length of the CDR3 is 14 residues. V was pared by 4 bases and J by 5 bases, with 14 bases between. CDR3 bases: TGTGCCTGGACCTTACTCCCGGGGACCGGGGAGCTGTTTTTT. As protein: CAWTLLPGTGELFF.

The rearrangement uses TRBV19 and TRBJ2-3; D might be TRBD1 (6 bases). The V gene's germline CDR1 is LNHDA and CDR2 SQIVND (reference sequence). V was cut by 6 bases and J by 4 bases, with 8 bases left in between. This CDR3 region has 12 residues. The CDR3 region has the DNA TGTGCCAGTAGCGAGGGGGCAGATACGCAGTATTTT. The encoded protein is CASSEGADTQYF.

The CDR3 spells CASSLASTGGPDTQYF. Written as DNA, the CDR3 is TGTGCCAGCAGCTTAGCGTCGACAGGGGGCCCAGATACGCAGTATTTT. The rearrangement links TRBV7-2 to TRBJ2-3, with 10 bases identical to TRBD1. CDR3 size: 16 residues. Trimming took 0 bases from V and 4 from J; bases not matched to a gene: 4. Germline lookup yields CDR1 SGHTA and CDR2 FQGNSA.

This clone was seen a single time. This chain joins TRBV11-2 and TRBJ1-6; 11 positions match TRBD1. Germline values: CDR1 SGHAT, CDR2 FQNNGV. Trimming at V came to 6 bases and at J to 8 bases, leaving 6 bases not matched to a gene. This CDR3 is 15 amino acids long. CDR3 residues: CASSYGQGAYSPLHF. Here the CDR3 DNA reads TGTGCCAGCAGTTACGGACAGGGGGCTTATTCACCCCTCCACTTT.

This chain connects TRBV19 to TRBJ2-7, with D unresolved. The germline V gene has CDR1 LNHDA and CDR2 SQIVND (reference sequence). V gave up 5 bases and J gave up 4 bases, with 18 bases separating them. CDR3 length: 15 residues. The CDR3 is CASSRVLNNNYEQYF. The CDR3 bases are TGTGCCAGTAGTCGGGTCCTTAATAACAATTACGAGCAGTACTTC.

The rearrangement links TRBV27 to TRBJ1-2; D is ambiguous. The CDR3 consists of 13 residues. Germline values: CDR1 MNHEY, CDR2 SMNVEV (reference sequence). V lost 2 bases and J lost 6, with 10 bases in between. The CDR3 DNA sequence: TGTGCCAGCAGTTTAGGAGAGCCCCATGGCTACACCTTC. Translated, it gives CASSLGEPHGYTF.